This T cell receptor beta chain was captured in a study of regulatory T cells in long-lasting Graves disease. There are many counts of this clonotype. The time point: persistent/refractory GD, antithyroid drugs over 5 years with positive TRAb. The authors made the TCR library using RNA they extracted from PBMCs. With iRepertoire HTBI primers and Arm-PCR of CDR3 regions, TCR beta libraries were built. TCRdb independently ran MiXCR on the multiplex PCR reads; one entry per CDR3 protein. The table has a few hundred thousand distinct CDR3 sequences, around 21% seen once. This clonotype originated in a female donor with Graves disease. Here the sequenced sample was peripheral blood mononuclear cells (PBMCs), taken when the disease was refractory, from a patient treated with antithyroid drugs.

CDR3 region: CASSLAGAVDIQYF. CDR3 nucleotides: TGTGCCAGCAGCTTAGCAGGGGCAGTTGACATTCAGTACTTC. This sequence joins TRBV7-9 and TRBJ2-4; the D gene is possibly TRBD1 (5 bases). CDR1 and CDR2 from the germline V gene are SEHNR and FQNEAQ (reference sequence). V was pared by 0 bases and J by 8 bases, with 11 bases between. The CDR3 runs 14 residues.